A selection of T cell receptor beta chains follows, all from one sample in a study of blood T cell repertoires in COVID-19. Produced via immunoSEQ multiplex PCR; TCRdb's table is partial and in-frame only. The sample carries under 550,000 clones, around 90% recorded once. Sample: peripheral blood. The receptors stem from a man younger than 30 with COVID-19, enrolled during active disease. Both conserved end residues are part of each CDR3.

CAISLGLAGEGPPYNEQFF	TRBJ2-1	TRBV10-3
CASTAPRGHSYEQYF	TRBJ2-7	TRBV6-5
CASSSTGKSGNTIYF	TRBJ1-3	TRBV5-1
CAVSGPHNYGYTF	TRBJ1-2	TRBV28
CASSSQGWTEAFF	TRBJ1-1	TRBV12-3/TRBV12-4
CASTPSGSFNTQYF	TRBJ2-3	TRBV6-5
CASSLLGGPSYEQYF	TRBJ2-7	TRBV7-6
CAAGQTVHGYTF	TRBJ1-2	TRBV19
CASQNLQGYGYTF	TRBJ1-2	TRBV21-1
CASSLQGGDNSPLHF	TRBJ1-6	TRBV5-1
CASSYSKGRGARYGYTF	TRBJ1-2	TRBV6-2/TRBV6-3
CASSQGGPEAFF	TRBJ1-1	TRBV14
CASSVGGSTDTQYF	TRBJ2-3	TRBV2
CASSASYDGYTF	TRBJ1-2	TRBV7-9
CAISESQGNNEQYF	TRBJ2-7	TRBV10-3
CAWVVVGGTEAFF	TRBJ1-1	TRBV30
CASSRNRGLLYEQYF	TRBJ2-7	TRBV2
CASSLGTSPDTQYF	TRBJ2-3	TRBV7-3
CASSLNRAGNEKLFF	TRBJ1-4	TRBV6-5
CASSAATGAEQYF	TRBJ2-7	TRBV11-2
CASSTLPTDTQYF	TRBJ2-3	TRBV5-1
CASSLRQDQETQYF	TRBJ2-5	TRBV5-4
CASSSSISGANVLTF	TRBJ2-6	TRBV5-4
CASSEGRGIRTLRSYEQYF	TRBJ2-7	TRBV6-1
CASSFRQGTTYEQYF	TRBJ2-7	TRBV5-4
CASSLGRGLETYEQYF	TRBJ2-7	TRBV5-1
CASSFGEKLFF	TRBJ1-4	TRBV5-1
CASEWGGQETQYF	TRBJ2-5	TRBV12-5
CASSRDSTSSTDTQYF	TRBJ2-3	TRBV7-2
CASSQEVGRSNEQFF	TRBJ2-1	TRBV4-1
CASSIQGRLFF	TRBJ2-2	TRBV5-1
CASSLIGTSSYEQYF	TRBJ2-7	TRBV11-2
CASSPQGARTEAFF	TRBJ1-1	TRBV7-2
CASRTDPSGMDLKGDTQYF	TRBJ2-3	TRBV5-4
CASIQVLGETQYF	TRBJ2-5	TRBV12-3/TRBV12-4
CSVERVRDRGINEQFF	TRBJ2-1	TRBV29-1
CATSDLASGVWGYEQYF	TRBJ2-7	TRBV24-1
CASSQVRGRLFF	TRBJ1-4	TRBV14
CASSVELAANTGELFF	TRBJ2-2	TRBV9
CAISPGLPTGEQYF	TRBJ2-7	TRBV10-3
CASRSLAGGFTDTQYF	TRBJ2-3	TRBV7-8
CASSLGGQTGELFF	TRBJ2-2	TRBV7-9
CASSQTPNTEAFF	TRBJ1-1	TRBV5-1
CATSDLPSYGYTF	TRBJ1-2	TRBV24-1
CASSYRRSYGYTF	TRBJ1-2	TRBV6-5
CASSLMSGGYNEQFF	TRBJ2-1	TRBV7-9
CASGLTTGRNTGELFF	TRBJ2-2	TRBV12-5
CASSPRDRGRNTGELFF	TRBJ2-2	TRBV3-1/TRBV3-2
CASSQAPGVLASMELFF	TRBJ1-4	TRBV4-1
CASKSGDLRGSPLHF	TRBJ1-6	TRBV7-2
CASSPLNMGYTF	TRBJ1-2	TRBV12-3/TRBV12-4
CSVKGQGIVGQYF	TRBJ2-7	TRBV29-1
CASSPRGGLSFF	TRBJ1-1	TRBV19
CATSLTGTGPYEQYF	TRBJ2-7	TRBV27
CASGVGTDTQYF	TRBJ2-3	TRBV27